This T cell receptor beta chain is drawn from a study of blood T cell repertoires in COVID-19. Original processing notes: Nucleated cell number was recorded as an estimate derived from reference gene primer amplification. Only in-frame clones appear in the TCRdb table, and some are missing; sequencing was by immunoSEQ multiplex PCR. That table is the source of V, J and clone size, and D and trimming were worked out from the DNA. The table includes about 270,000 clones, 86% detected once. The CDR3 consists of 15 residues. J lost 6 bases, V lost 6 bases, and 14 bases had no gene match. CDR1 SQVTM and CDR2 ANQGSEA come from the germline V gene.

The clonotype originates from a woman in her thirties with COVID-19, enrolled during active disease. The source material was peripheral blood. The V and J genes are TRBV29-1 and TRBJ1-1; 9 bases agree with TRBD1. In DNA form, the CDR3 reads TGCAGCGTATTGACCCTGACAGGGGGTCACCCTGAAGCTTTCTTT. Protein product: CSVLTLTGGHPEAFF.